These T cell receptor beta chains were read from a single sample in a study of T cell responses to AZD1222 COVID-19 vaccine. Sequenced by immunoSEQ multiplex PCR; TCRdb stores in-frame clones only, minus some. Altogether 100,000 to 120,000 clones are present, around 88% being singletons, with the ten largest covering under 6.5%. The material was peripheral blood, obtained 28 days after the second AZD1222 dose. These receptors were collected from an adult who received the AZD1222 COVID-19 vaccine. The CDR3 runs from the conserved cysteine through the conserved F or W. A D gene is named only where the DNA matches it firmly. Only part of the rows carry a size: once, few, many, or a class if the clone is expanded.

d_gene,abundance,j_gene,len,v_gene,CDR3aa,CDR3nt
TRBD1,NA,TRBJ2-7,12,TRBV28,CASSLQGYEQYF,TGTGCCAGCAGTCTACAGGGGTACGAGCAGTACTTC
NA,once,TRBJ1-1,18,TRBV23-1,CASSQFVRVFIRNTEAFF,TGCGCCAGCAGTCAATTCGTGAGGGTATTCATTAGGAACACTGAAGCTTTCTTT
NA,NA,TRBJ2-1,11,TRBV28,CASSLSGEQFF,TGTGCCAGCAGTTTAAGTGGTGAGCAGTTCTTC
NA,NA,TRBJ1-1,18,TRBV5-5,CASSWGLGWAGQNTEAFF,TGTGCCAGCAGCTGGGGGTTAGGGTGGGCAGGGCAGAACACTGAAGCTTTCTTT
NA,NA,TRBJ2-5,16,TRBV7-6,CASSLNPANIQETQYF,TGTGCCAGCAGCTTAAACCCGGCGAATATCCAAGAGACCCAGTACTTC
NA,NA,TRBJ2-7,14,TRBV18,CASSPPSRLYEQYF,TGTGCCAGCTCACCACCGAGTCGTCTCTACGAGCAGTACTTC
TRBD1,NA,TRBJ1-1,14,TRBV6-5,CASRFGQVVTEAFF,TGTGCCAGCAGATTCGGACAGGTAGTAACTGAAGCTTTCTTT
NA,NA,TRBJ1-3,14,TRBV9,CASSAGRAGNTIYF,TGTGCCAGCAGCGCAGGGAGAGCTGGAAACACCATATATTTT
NA,NA,TRBJ1-1,15,TRBV13,CASSSRRQMNTEAFF,TGTGCCAGCAGCTCCCGGAGGCAGATGAACACTGAAGCTTTCTTT
TRBD1,once,TRBJ1-2,15,TRBV7-2,CASSLTGGAVVGYTF,TGTGCCAGCAGCTTGACAGGGGGCGCGGTTGTCGGCTACACCTTC
NA,NA,TRBJ1-3,14,TRBV27,CASRPLRGGNTIYF,TGTGCCAGCAGGCCCCTTAGGGGGGGAAACACCATATATTTT
NA,NA,TRBJ2-1,14,TRBV2,CASSATIWTDEQFF,TGTGCCAGCAGCGCAACGATCTGGACGGATGAGCAGTTCTTC
TRBD1,NA,TRBJ2-7,12,TRBV2,CASSGQGYEQYF,TGTGCCAGCAGTGGACAGGGCTACGAGCAGTACTTC
NA,NA,TRBJ1-4,14,TRBV6-5,CASRTGRENEKLFF,TGTGCCAGCAGGACGGGCAGAGAAAATGAAAAACTGTTTTTT
NA,NA,TRBJ1-5,12,TRBV6-5,CASSRGWEPQHF,TGTGCCAGCAGCCGCGGTTGGGAGCCCCAGCATTTT
NA,NA,TRBJ1-5,15,TRBV6-1,CASSDRASLNQPQHF,TGTGCCAGCAGTGACCGGGCCTCCCTCAATCAGCCCCAGCATTTT
NA,NA,TRBJ1-1,16,TRBV7-2,CASSLGGGLQNTEAFF,TGTGCCAGCAGCTTAGGGGGGGGGCTACAGAACACTGAAGCTTTCTTT
NA,NA,TRBJ2-7,14,TRBV18,CASSPARDSYEQYF,TGTGCCAGCTCACCAGCCAGGGACTCCTACGAGCAGTACTTC
NA,NA,TRBJ1-2,14,TRBV5-8,CASSLSGGLGGYTF,TGTGCCAGCAGCTTGTCGGGCGGGCTCGGTGGCTACACCTTC
NA,NA,TRBJ1-2,12,TRBV6-5,CASRQGFYGYTF,TGTGCCAGCAGGCAGGGTTTCTATGGCTACACCTTC
NA,NA,TRBJ1-5,13,TRBV7-3,CASSPQETLPQHF,TGTGCCAGCAGTCCCCAAGAAACTCTGCCCCAGCATTTT
NA,NA,TRBJ1-6,14,TRBV7-9,CASVGVGAGSPLHF,TGTGCCAGCGTAGGAGTGGGCGCTGGTTCACCCCTCCACTTT
TRBD1,NA,TRBJ2-5,14,TRBV5-1,CASSEQGSGETQYF,TGCGCCAGCAGCGAACAGGGGTCGGGGGAGACCCAGTACTTC
TRBD2,NA,TRBJ2-3,16,TRBV11-1,CASSLRPGSGGDTQYF,TGTGCCAGCAGCTTACGTCCGGGTAGCGGGGGGGATACGCAGTATTTT
NA,NA,TRBJ1-4,15,TRBV7-9,CASSVGSGGREKLFF,TGTGCCAGCAGCGTAGGTTCTGGGGGCCGGGAAAAACTGTTTTTT
NA,NA,TRBJ2-1,15,TRBV7-9,CASSLGGGGFTEQFF,TGTGCCAGCAGCTTAGGCGGGGGCGGCTTCACGGAGCAGTTCTTC
NA,NA,TRBJ2-1,13,TRBV28,CASRPGQYNEQFF,TGTGCCAGCAGACCCGGACAGTACAATGAGCAGTTCTTC
TRBD2,NA,TRBJ2-2,16,TRBV7-2,CASSLVTSGVTGELFF,TGTGCCAGCAGCCTCGTGACTAGCGGGGTAACCGGGGAGCTGTTTTTT
TRBD1,NA,TRBJ1-2,13,TRBV15,CATSMTGVRGYTF,TGTGCCACCAGCATGACAGGGGTTCGTGGCTACACCTTC
TRBD1,NA,TRBJ2-7,16,TRBV5-1,CASSRQIGTGSYEQYF,TGCGCCAGCAGCCGTCAGATCGGGACAGGGTCCTACGAGCAGTACTTC
TRBD2,NA,TRBJ2-3,16,TRBV5-1,CASSLRATSATDTQYF,TGCGCCAGCAGCTTGCGTGCGACTAGCGCCACAGATACGCAGTATTTT
NA,NA,TRBJ1-4,15,TRBV5-1,CASSLGGSGDEKLFF,TGCGCCAGCAGCTTGGGTGGCAGTGGCGATGAAAAACTGTTTTTT
TRBD1,NA,TRBJ1-2,15,TRBV6-1,CASSDTGGPNYGYTF,TGTGCCAGCAGTGATACAGGGGGCCCGAACTATGGCTACACCTTC
TRBD1,NA,TRBJ1-1,16,TRBV6-2/TRBV6-3,CASSPLQGQLNTEAFF,TGTGCCAGCAGTCCCCTCCAGGGACAGCTGAACACTGAAGCTTTCTTT
NA,few,TRBJ2-1,17,TRBV19,CASSPRQRSSSYNEQFF,TGTGCCAGTAGTCCTCGACAGCGGAGCAGCTCCTACAATGAGCAGTTCTTC
TRBD2,NA,TRBJ2-7,14,TRBV10-3,CPISTGAGGREQYF,TGTCCCATCAGTACCGGCGCGGGGGGGAGGGAGCAGTACTTC
TRBD1,NA,TRBJ2-1,15,TRBV7-3,CASSFLGTGGNEQFF,TGTGCCAGCAGCTTTCTCGGGACAGGGGGAAATGAGCAGTTCTTC
NA,NA,TRBJ2-5,15,TRBV4-2,CASSQDGAGLETQYF,TGTGCCAGCAGCCAAGATGGGGCAGGGCTAGAGACCCAGTACTTC
NA,NA,TRBJ1-5,17,TRBV19,CASMGGAGVYSNQPQHF,TGTGCCAGTATGGGGGGGGCAGGAGTTTATAGCAATCAGCCCCAGCATTTT
TRBD1,NA,TRBJ1-4,18,TRBV5-1,CASSYGQGLVLNNEKLFF,TGCGCCAGCAGCTACGGACAGGGATTGGTGTTGAATAATGAAAAACTGTTTTTT
NA,NA,TRBJ1-1,14,TRBV5-6,CASSLGNMNTEAFF,TGTGCCAGCAGCTTAGGAAATATGAACACTGAAGCTTTCTTT
NA,NA,TRBJ2-5,11,TRBV20-1,CSARADETQYF,TGCAGTGCTAGGGCAGATGAGACCCAGTACTTC
NA,NA,TRBJ1-4,14,TRBV18,CASSTDGSRGKLFF,TGTGCCAGCTCAACCGACGGTAGCAGGGGAAAACTGTTTTTT
TRBD2,NA,TRBJ2-1,15,TRBV5-6,CASSEMGLADNEQFF,TGTGCCAGCAGCGAAATGGGACTAGCGGACAATGAGCAGTTCTTC
NA,NA,TRBJ1-1,13,TRBV18,CASSLDLNTEAFF,TGTGCCAGCTCACTGGACCTGAACACTGAAGCTTTCTTT
TRBD2,few,TRBJ2-2,19,TRBV4-1,CASSQDLFGLAANTGELFF,TGCGCCAGCAGCCAAGATTTGTTCGGACTAGCGGCGAACACCGGGGAGCTGTTTTTT